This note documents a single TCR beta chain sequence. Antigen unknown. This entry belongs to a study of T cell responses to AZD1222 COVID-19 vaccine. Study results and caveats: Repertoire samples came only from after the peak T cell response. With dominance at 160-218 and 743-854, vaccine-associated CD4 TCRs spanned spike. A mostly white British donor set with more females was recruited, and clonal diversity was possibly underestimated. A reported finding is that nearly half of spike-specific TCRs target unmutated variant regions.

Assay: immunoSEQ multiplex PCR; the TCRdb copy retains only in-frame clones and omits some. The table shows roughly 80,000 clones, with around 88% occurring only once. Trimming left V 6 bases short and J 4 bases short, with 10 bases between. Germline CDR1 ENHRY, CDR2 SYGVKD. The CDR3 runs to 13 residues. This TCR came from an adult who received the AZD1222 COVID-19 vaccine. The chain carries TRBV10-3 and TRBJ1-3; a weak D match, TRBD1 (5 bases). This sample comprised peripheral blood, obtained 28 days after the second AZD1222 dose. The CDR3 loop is CAIRDNYGNTIYF. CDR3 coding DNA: TGTGCCATCAGGGACAACTACGGAAACACCATATATTTT.